This T cell receptor (beta chain) was recovered during a study of regulatory T cells in long-lasting Graves disease. The authors built TCR beta libraries using iRepertoire HTBI primers and Arm-PCR of CDR3 regions. One entry per CDR3 protein results from TCRdb running MiXCR on the multiplex PCR reads. The sample shows approximately 380,000 distinct CDR3 sequences, 20% to 25% of them seen only once. CDR3 size: 14 residues. V was shortened by 3 bases and J by 5 bases, with 13 bases between the two germline ends. In germline, CDR1 is MGHRA, CDR2 YSYEKL. Regarding the study as a whole: Persistent Graves' patients possessed reduced TCR diversity relative to recently diagnosed ones. Only peripheral blood was studied, not thyroid tissue. Patients with persistent disease shared some 2,500 public clonotypes, outpacing the 966 shared by new patients.

Stated time point: persistent/refractory GD, antithyroid drugs over 5 years with positive TRAb. The TCR library used RNA extracted from PBMCs. Concerning this clonotype itself: No antigen is known for it.

The rearrangement uses TRBV4-1 and TRBJ2-5, with D perhaps TRBD1 (5 bases). The TCR comes from a female donor with Graves disease. This material consisted of peripheral blood mononuclear cells (PBMCs), taken when the disease was refractory, from a patient treated with antithyroid drugs. CDR3 sequence reads: CASSQRQSQETQYF. The CDR3 DNA reads TGCGCCAGCAGCCAGAGACAGAGTCAGGAGACCCAGTACTTC.